This T cell receptor beta chain was captured by sequencing in a study of shared clonotypes between healthy human individuals. Study-wide points: The researchers took only blood, and tissue repertoires probably look different.

Splitting of each subset's genomic DNA was done evenly across several immunoSEQ plates. In the sorted-subset replicate PCRs, around 200 ng DNA, around 30,000 T cell genomes, was used. Original processing methods: Filtering differed, since immunoSEQ gave only junction sequences and no quality scores. The repertoire was sequenced with immunoSEQ multiplex PCR; TCRdb's copy has only in-frame clones and lacks some. The V and J calls and the clone size are those of that table, but D and trimming were determined from the DNA. There are 630,000 or so clones in the sample; roughly 98% occur only once, and 0.3% to 0.35% lies in the top ten. Turning to this clone: What it recognizes is unknown.

Terminally differentiated effector memory CD45RA+ cells were excluded by CCR7 positive selection of CD45RO-negative cells. Trimming pared 1 base from V and 1 base from J, leaving 8 bases between. Germline V lookup: CDR1 SQVTM, CDR2 ANQGSEA. This CDR3 contains 13 residues. The origin of this receptor is a young man in good health. Input material: naive CD8+ T cells sorted from blood. The chain combines TRBV29-1 with TRBJ2-7; D unresolved. The CDR3 region is CSVEALGSYEQYF. CDR3 coding DNA: TGCAGCGTTGAAGCGTTAGGGTCCTACGAGCAGTACTTC.